A single sample gave rise to the 14 T cell receptor beta chains below, sequenced in a study of OX40 agonist ivuxolimab in advanced cancers. Libraries were prepared by immunoSEQ multiplex PCR; TCRdb keeps only in-frame clonotypes and omits some of them. The sample has 65,000 to 85,000 clones; approximately 89% are singletons. The specimen comprised CD4+ or CD8+ T cells sorted from blood, sampled in a trial of the OX40 agonist ivuxolimab. These receptors originate from an adult with an advanced solid tumor such as melanoma, head and neck, liver or kidney cancer.

The chain is built from TRBV19 and TRBJ1-4; TRBD1 might be the D (6 bases). V dropped 1 base and J dropped 5 bases, with 11 bases sitting between them. In germline, CDR1 is LNHDA, CDR2 SQIVND (reference sequence). This CDR3 is 15 amino acids long. The CDR3 is CASSIVETGNEKLFF. CDR3 DNA sequence: TGTGCCAGTAGTATAGTAGAGACAGGAAATGAAAAACTGTTTTTT.

V and J are TRBV7-9 and TRBJ1-2; D gene uncertain. Germline CDR1 reads SEHNR; CDR2 reads FQNEAQ (reference sequence). CDR3 size: 12 residues. V was cut by 5 bases and J by 5 bases, with 9 bases left in between. The CDR3 protein is CASSPPQYGYTF. CDR3 DNA sequence: TGTGCCAGCAGCCCACCTCAGTATGGCTACACCTTC. The whole variable domain, remainder taken from reference TRBV7-9 and TRBJ1-2, is DTGVSQNPRHKITKRGQNVTFRCDPISEHNRLYWYRQTLGQGPEFLTYFQNEAQLEKSRLLSDRFSAERPKGSFSTLEIQRTEQGDSAMYLCASSPPQYGYTFGSGTRLTVV.

This chain connects TRBV7-9 to TRBJ2-2; weak D call: TRBD1 (5 bases). Trimming stripped 11 bases from V and 1 base from J, with 14 bases between. Germline values: CDR1 SEHNR, CDR2 FQNEAQ (reference sequence). The CDR3 totals 14 residues. Written as DNA, the CDR3 is TGTGCCTACGTCCAGGGTGAGAACACCGGGGAGCTGTTTTTT. Translating gives CAYVQGENTGELFF.

V usage is TRBV30 and J usage is TRBJ2-7, with D perhaps matching TRBD1 (6 bases). V lost 5 bases, J lost 0 bases, and 17 bases lay in between. The CDR3 length is 15 residues. Germline V lookup: CDR1 GTSNPN, CDR2 SVGIG (reference sequence). The CDR3 DNA is TGTGCCTGGTCCACCGGGACACTGAGCTCCTACGAGCAGTACTTC. This codes for CAWSTGTLSSYEQYF.

The J gene is TRBJ1-2, the V gene TRBV30; no reliable D call. The CDR3 has 15 amino acids. V lost 4 bases and J 3 bases, leaving 18 bases between the germline ends. CDR1 and CDR2 (germline): GTSNPN, SVGIG (reference sequence). For the CDR3, the DNA is TGTGCCTGGACTTTAATCCGGCAGTTCGACTATGGCTACACCTTC. Translating it yields CAWTLIRQFDYGYTF.

CDR3 bases: TGTGCCAGCAGCCAAGAAGTCGGGGCGGACTATGGCTACACCTTC. Amino acids: CASSQEVGADYGYTF. The genes are TRBV14 and TRBJ1-2, with a tentative D call TRBD1 (5 bases). CDR3 length: 15 amino acids. Germline loops: CDR1 SGHDN, CDR2 FVKESK. V dropped 0 bases and J dropped 3 bases, with 11 bases sitting between them.

J is TRBJ2-7 and V is TRBV19; 10 bases fit TRBD2. CDR3 length equals 17 residues. With 5 bases clipped from V and 0 bases from J, the junction kept 10 bases outside the gene matches. Germline V gene sequence: CDR1 LNHDA, CDR2 SQIVND (reference sequence). The CDR3 region has the DNA TGTGCCAGTAGTGAAATAGGACTAGCGGACATCTCCTACGAGCAGTACTTC. The encoded protein is CASSEIGLADISYEQYF.

This clone was observed a few times. The V and J genes are TRBV4-2 and TRBJ2-1, with D possibly being TRBD1 or TRBD2 (5 bases each). From germline, CDR1 is LGHNA and CDR2 YNFKEQ. The CDR3 runs 16 residues. Deletions cut 0 bases from V and 7 bases from J, with 16 bases between. The CDR3 is CASSQDVGALGNEQFF. The CDR3 nucleotides read TGTGCCAGCAGCCAAGATGTCGGGGCGTTGGGGAATGAGCAGTTCTTC.

The gene calls are TRBV29-1 and TRBJ2-7, with 8 bases matching TRBD2. The V segment lost 6 bases and the J segment 3 bases; nucleotides outside the gene matches: 13. CDR3 length: 15 residues. In germline, CDR1 is SQVTM, CDR2 ANQGSEA. The CDR3 DNA reads as TGCAGCGTACGCTTGGGTCTAGCGGGCGTCTACGAGCAGTACTTC. Translating gives CSVRLGLAGVYEQYF.

This clone has a single count. The chain couples TRBV7-3 to TRBJ1-6; 9 bases are a match to TRBD1. The V segment lost 0 bases and the J segment 10 bases; nucleotides outside the gene matches: 10. The CDR3 loop spans 17 amino acids. The V gene's germline CDR1 is SGHTA and CDR2 FQGTGA. CDR3 sequence (DNA): TGTGCCAGCAGCTTAACCCCCGGGACAGGGAAGAACTCACCCCTCCACTTT. It yields the protein CASSLTPGTGKNSPLHF.

This chain joins TRBV5-1 and TRBJ2-2; 8 bases align to TRBD2. After removal of 4 bases from V and 0 bases from J, the junction contained 8 bases not matched to a gene. This CDR3 spans 17 amino acids. Germline loops: CDR1 SGHRS, CDR2 YFSETQ. This CDR3 is CASSPLWREANTGELFF. CDR3 nucleotide sequence: TGCGCCAGCAGCCCACTTTGGCGGGAGGCGAACACCGGGGAGCTGTTTTTT.

The gene calls are TRBV5-1 and TRBJ2-3; possible D gene TRBD1, 6 bases. Germline V lookup: CDR1 SGHRS, CDR2 YFSETQ. The CDR3 consists of 16 residues. V was shortened by 3 bases and J by 0 bases, with 14 bases between the two germline ends. CDR3 amino acids: CASSWDIEKSTDTQYF. CDR3 DNA: TGCGCCAGCAGCTGGGACATCGAGAAAAGCACAGATACGCAGTATTTT. Full variable domain (rest looked up from reference TRBV5-1 and TRBJ2-3): KAGVTQTPRYLIKTRGQQVTLSCSPISGHRSVSWYQQTPGQGLQFLFEYFSETQRNKGNFPGRFSGRQFSNSRSEMNVSTLELGDSALYLCASSWDIEKSTDTQYFGPGTRLTVL.

This rearrangement joins TRBV4-2 to TRBJ2-7; 10 positions agree with TRBD2. The CDR3 is 18 residues long. The germline CDR1 and CDR2 sequences are LGHNA and YNFKEQ. The junction had 10 bases not matched to a gene; V was cut back by 0 bases and J by 2 bases. This CDR3 is CASSQDLVGLAGAYEQYF. The CDR3 nucleotides are TGTGCCAGCAGCCAAGATCTAGTCGGGCTAGCGGGAGCCTACGAGCAGTACTTC.

The J gene is TRBJ2-3, the V gene TRBV9; the match to TRBD2 covers 8 bases. After removal of 0 bases from V and 5 bases from J, the junction contained 14 bases not matched to a gene. The CDR3 runs to 18 residues. Germline CDR1 and CDR2: SGDLS and YYNGEE. CDR3: CASSVEGGRPPPGDTQYF. In DNA, the CDR3 is TGTGCCAGCAGCGTAGAAGGCGGGAGGCCCCCTCCGGGAGATACGCAGTATTTT.